This entry features one T cell receptor beta chain sequence. Its antigen is unidentified. This entry belongs to a study of graft-versus-host responses after intestinal transplantation. Study as a whole: Recipients were given multivisceral, liver-intestinal, or isolated intestinal transplants.

Some clones are missing from TCRdb's copy, which holds only in-frame ones; the method was immunoSEQ multiplex PCR. Among some 110,000 clones listed, 85% to 95% were seen once. Study-wide results and limits: GvH clones appeared in recipient marrow, some first in ileum or blood.

The sequenced sample was unstimulated CD8+ T cells sorted from spleen or lymph node cells, obtained before transplant. The sequence was collected from a human donor who was the organ donor for an intestinal transplant.

The CDR3 nucleotides read TGTGCCAGCAGCTTAGATAGCTCCGTTGGGAACACTAACTATGGCTACACCTTC. Its protein is CASSLDSSVGNTNYGYTF. This sequence joins TRBV11-3 and TRBJ1-2, with D unresolved. Germline V gene data show CDR1 as SGHNT and CDR2 as YENEEA. The CDR3 loop spans 18 amino acids. V was pared by 0 bases and J by 0 bases, with 17 bases between.